These T cell receptor beta chains were read from a single sample in a study of T cells in tuberculosis. The table came from immunoSEQ multiplex PCR; TCRdb's copy has only in-frame clones and leaves some out. The data show nearly 60,000 clones, approximately 91% seen once. The sequenced material came from CD1b-GMM tetramer-negative cells sorted from PBMCs. These receptors were collected from an adult woman with latent tuberculosis. Both conserved end residues are part of each CDR3. The D gene is left open where the match is weak. Only some rows state a clone size, as once, few, many or a class for expanded clones.

>TRBV7-2|TRBJ1-3|NA|NA|14
CASSLASGRNTIYF
TGTGCCAGCAGCTTAGCTTCGGGGAGAAACACCATATATTTT
>TRBV28|TRBJ2-7|NA|NA|12
CASRTFSYEQYF
TGTGCCAGCAGAACATTCTCCTACGAGCAGTACTTC
>TRBV7-9|TRBJ1-2|TRBD1|NA|13
CASSRTGLYGYTF
TGTGCCAGCAGCAGGACAGGGTTGTATGGCTACACCTTC
>TRBV7-2|TRBJ1-2|NA|NA|14
CASSSDRGGGGYTF
TGTGCCAGCAGCTCGGACCGTGGGGGAGGGGGCTACACCTTC
>TRBV6-6|TRBJ2-7|NA|NA|14
CASSYSHSSYEQYF
TGTGCCAGCAGTTACAGTCACTCGAGCTACGAGCAGTACTTC
>TRBV9|TRBJ1-1|TRBD1|NA|15
CASSVAGTANTEAFF
TGTGCCAGCAGCGTAGCGGGGACAGCCAACACTGAAGCTTTCTTT
>TRBV7-9|TRBJ2-5|TRBD2|NA|18
CASSHRRTSGGAEETQYF
TGTGCCAGCAGTCACCGGAGGACTAGCGGGGGGGCAGAGGAGACCCAGTACTTC
>TRBV28|TRBJ2-7|NA|NA|13
CASSLGHFYEQYF
TGTGCCAGCAGTTTGGGACACTTCTACGAGCAGTACTTC
>TRBV5-4|TRBJ2-5|TRBD2|once|16
CASSLELAGGQQTQYF
TGTGCCAGCAGCTTGGAGCTAGCGGGGGGGCAGCAGACCCAGTACTTC
>TRBV5-6|TRBJ2-1|TRBD2|NA|16
CASSGAGRTENNEQFF
TGTGCCAGCAGCGGAGCGGGGAGGACGGAGAACAATGAGCAGTTCTTC
>TRBV2|TRBJ1-2|NA|NA|15
CASSVTSQTFYGYTF
TGTGCCAGCAGTGTTACCAGCCAGACTTTCTATGGCTACACCTTC
>TRBV4-2|TRBJ2-5|NA|NA|15
CASSQDLGEREAQYF
TGTGCCAGCAGCCAAGATCTGGGGGAAAGGGAGGCCCAGTACTTC
>TRBV7-3|TRBJ1-1|NA|NA|13
CASSLTGGGEAFF
TGTGCCAGCAGCTTAACAGGGGGGGGTGAAGCTTTCTTT